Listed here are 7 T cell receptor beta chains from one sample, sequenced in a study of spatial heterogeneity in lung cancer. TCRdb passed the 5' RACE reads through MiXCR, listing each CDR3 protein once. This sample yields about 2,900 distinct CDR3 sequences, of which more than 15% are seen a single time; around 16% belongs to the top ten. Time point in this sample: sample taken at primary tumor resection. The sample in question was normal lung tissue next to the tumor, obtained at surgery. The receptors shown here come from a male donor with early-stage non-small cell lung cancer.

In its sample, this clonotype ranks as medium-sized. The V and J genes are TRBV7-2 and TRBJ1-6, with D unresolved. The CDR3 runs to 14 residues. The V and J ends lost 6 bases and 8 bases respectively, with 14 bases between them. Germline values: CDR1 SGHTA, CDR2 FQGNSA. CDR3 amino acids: CASRLLGLYSPLHF. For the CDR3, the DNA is TGTGCCAGCAGATTACTCGGCCTTTATTCACCCCTCCACTTT.

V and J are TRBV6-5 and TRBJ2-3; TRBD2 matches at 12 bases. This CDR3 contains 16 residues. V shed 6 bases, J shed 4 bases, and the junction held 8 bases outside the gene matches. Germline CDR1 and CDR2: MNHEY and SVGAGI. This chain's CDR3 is CASRTGTSGLADTQYF. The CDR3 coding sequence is TGTGCCAGCAGAACCGGGACTAGCGGGTTGGCAGATACGCAGTATTTT.

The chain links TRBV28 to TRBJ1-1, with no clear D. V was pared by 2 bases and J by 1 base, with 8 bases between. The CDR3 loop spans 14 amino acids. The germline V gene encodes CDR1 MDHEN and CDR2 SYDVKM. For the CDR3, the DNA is TGTGCCAGCAGTTTAGCCGTAGGGAACACTGAAGCTTTCTTT. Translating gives CASSLAVGNTEAFF.

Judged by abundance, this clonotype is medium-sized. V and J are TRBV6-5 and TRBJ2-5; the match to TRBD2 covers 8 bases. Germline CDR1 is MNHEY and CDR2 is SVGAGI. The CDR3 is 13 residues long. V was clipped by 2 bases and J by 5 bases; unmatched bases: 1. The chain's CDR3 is CASSYGTSETQYF. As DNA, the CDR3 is TGTGCCAGCAGTTACGGGACTAGTGAGACCCAGTACTTC.

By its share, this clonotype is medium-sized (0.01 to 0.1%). Here the CDR3 DNA reads TGTGCCACCAGTGAACCCGGGACTAGCCAAGTACCGCAAGAGACCCAGTACTTC. This gives the protein CATSEPGTSQVPQETQYF. The J gene is TRBJ2-5, the V gene TRBV24-1; 9 bases match TRBD2. Germline V CDR1 and CDR2: KGHDR, SFDVKD. This CDR3 comprises 18 residues. Unmatched junction bases numbered 13, after V lost 4 bases and J lost 2 bases.

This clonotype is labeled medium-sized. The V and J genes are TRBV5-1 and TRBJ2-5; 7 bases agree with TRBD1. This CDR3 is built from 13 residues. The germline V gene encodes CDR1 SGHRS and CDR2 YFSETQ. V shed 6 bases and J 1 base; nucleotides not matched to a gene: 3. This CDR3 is CASTRDSQETQYF. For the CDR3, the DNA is TGCGCCAGCACCCGGGACAGCCAAGAGACCCAGTACTTC.

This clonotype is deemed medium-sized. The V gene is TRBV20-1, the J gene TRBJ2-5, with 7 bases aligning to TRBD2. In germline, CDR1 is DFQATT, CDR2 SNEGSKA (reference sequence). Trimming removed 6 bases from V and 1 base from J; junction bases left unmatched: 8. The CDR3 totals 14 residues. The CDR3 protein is CSAQILAPQETQYF. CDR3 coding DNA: TGCAGTGCCCAGATACTAGCGCCCCAAGAGACCCAGTACTTC.